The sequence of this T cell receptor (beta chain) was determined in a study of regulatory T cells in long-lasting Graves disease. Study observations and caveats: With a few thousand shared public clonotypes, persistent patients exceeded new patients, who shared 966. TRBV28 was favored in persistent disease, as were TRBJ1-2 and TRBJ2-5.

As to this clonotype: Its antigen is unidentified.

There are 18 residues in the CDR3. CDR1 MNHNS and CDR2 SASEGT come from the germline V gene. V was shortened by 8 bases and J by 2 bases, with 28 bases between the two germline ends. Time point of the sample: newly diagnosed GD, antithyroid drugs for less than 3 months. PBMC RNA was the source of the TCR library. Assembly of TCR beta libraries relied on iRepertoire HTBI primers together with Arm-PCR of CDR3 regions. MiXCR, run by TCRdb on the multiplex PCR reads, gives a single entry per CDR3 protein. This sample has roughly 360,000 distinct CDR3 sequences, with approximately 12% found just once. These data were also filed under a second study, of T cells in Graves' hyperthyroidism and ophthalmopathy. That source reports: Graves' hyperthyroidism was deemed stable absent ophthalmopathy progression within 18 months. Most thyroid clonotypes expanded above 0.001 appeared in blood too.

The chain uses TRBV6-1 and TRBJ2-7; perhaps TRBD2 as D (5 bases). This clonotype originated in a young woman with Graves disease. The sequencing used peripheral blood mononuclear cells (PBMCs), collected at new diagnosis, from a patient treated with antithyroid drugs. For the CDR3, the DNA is TGTGCCAGCCCCCCGCTCCCCCATCTAGCTTGGGGAACCTACGAGCAGTACTTC. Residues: CASPPLPHLAWGTYEQYF.